This is a list of T cell receptor beta chains from one sample in a study of cytomegalovirus exposure and HLA in healthy donors. The method was immunoSEQ multiplex PCR; TCRdb's version includes in-frame clones alone and lacks a portion of them. The sample carries tens of thousands of clones, 70% to 80% recorded once. Sequenced input: PBMCs. The receptors come from a woman aged 60-70 years in good health and CMV-seropositive. Each CDR3 is given with its conserved first and last residue. The order of the fields is clone size, V gene, D gene, CDR3 length, J gene, CDR3 DNA, CDR3 protein. The D gene is left open where the match is weak. Only some rows state a clone size, as once, few, many or a class for expanded clones.

>NA|TRBV7-8|TRBD1|14|TRBJ1-6
TGTGCCAGCAGCTGGGGACAGCCGAATTCACCCCTCCACTTT
CASSWGQPNSPLHF
>NA|TRBV10-2|NA|12|TRBJ1-2
TGCGCCAGCAGTGGCGGGTACTATGGCTACACCTTC
CASSGGYYGYTF
>NA|TRBV18|NA|15|TRBJ1-4
TGTGCCAGCTCACCTAGGACAGCGATTAATGAAAAACTGTTTTTT
CASSPRTAINEKLFF
>NA|TRBV4-2|NA|15|TRBJ1-6
TGTGCCAGCAGCCAAGGAACAGCTGAGAATTCACCCCTCCACTTT
CASSQGTAENSPLHF
>few|TRBV6-1|TRBD1|15|TRBJ1-1
TGTGCCAGCAACCAGGACAGGGGGCGATGGACTGAAGCTTTCTTT
CASNQDRGRWTEAFF
>NA|TRBV5-1|NA|14|TRBJ1-2
TGCGCCAGCAGCTTGGCGGGAGCGGACTATGGCTACACCTTC
CASSLAGADYGYTF
>NA|TRBV7-2|NA|16|TRBJ1-1
TGTGCCAGCAGCTTATTCCAGGGGAAATTGAACACTGAAGCTTTCTTT
CASSLFQGKLNTEAFF
>NA|TRBV27|NA|15|TRBJ2-3
TGTGCCAGCAGTTCGCGCGGTAGGAGCACAGATACGCAGTATTTT
CASSSRGRSTDTQYF
>NA|TRBV7-2|NA|12|TRBJ2-1
TGTGCCAGCAGCTTAGCGTTTCCTAGCCAGTTCTTC
CASSLAFPSQFF
>few|TRBV2|NA|14|TRBJ2-3
TGTGCCAGCAGTGAAGTCCGGGTCACAGATACGCAGTATTTT
CASSEVRVTDTQYF
>NA|TRBV27|NA|14|TRBJ1-4
TGTGCCAGCAGTTCCGGGGTGGGGAGGGAAAAACTGTTTTTT
CASSSGVGREKLFF
>NA|TRBV30|NA|13|TRBJ1-1
TGTGCCTGGAGTGTAGGGGAAGACACTGAAGCTTTCTTT
CAWSVGEDTEAFF
>NA|TRBV7-2|NA|15|TRBJ1-1
TGTGCCAGCAGCCTACCCAGGGCTATGAACACTGAAGCTTTCTTT
CASSLPRAMNTEAFF
>few|TRBV12-5|TRBD1|13|TRBJ2-5
TGTGCTAGTGGTCGGGACAGAGGGGAGACCCAGTACTTC
CASGRDRGETQYF
>once|TRBV29-1|TRBD1|15|TRBJ1-1
TGCAGCGTTGATCGAGACAGGGGGAGGGTCACTGAAGCTTTCTTT
CSVDRDRGRVTEAFF
>NA|TRBV5-6|TRBD1|15|TRBJ2-2
TGTGCCAGCAGCTTAATAACAGGGGGCACCGGGGAGCTGTTTTTT
CASSLITGGTGELFF
>NA|TRBV11-2|TRBD2|16|TRBJ2-1
TGTGCCAGCATCAAGAATGTGGCTAGCGGGGACAATGAGCAGTTCTTC
CASIKNVASGDNEQFF
>NA|TRBV7-2|NA|13|TRBJ2-3
TGTGCCAGCACCCGACTCCACACAGATACGCAGTATTTT
CASTRLHTDTQYF
>NA|TRBV2|TRBD2|17|TRBJ2-1
TGTGCCAGCAGGGGCCGGACTAGCGGGGGGGCCTACAATGAGCAGTTCTTC
CASRGRTSGGAYNEQFF
>NA|TRBV9|TRBD2|16|TRBJ2-1
TGTGCCAGCAGCCCGCGGGGGATCCCCCTTTGGAATGAGCAGTTCTTC
CASSPRGIPLWNEQFF
>once|TRBV5-5|NA|13|TRBJ1-1
TGTGCCAGCATCCCCGGGGACGCTCGGGGGGCTTTCTTT
CASIPGDARGAFF
>NA|TRBV10-3|TRBD2|15|TRBJ2-2
TGTGCCATCAGTGGAAGCGGGGGGGCCGCCGGGGAGCTGTTTTTT
CAISGSGGAAGELFF
>NA|TRBV9|TRBD1|16|TRBJ1-4
TGTGCCAGCAGCGTAGCTGGGACAGTACAAAATGAAAAACTGTTTTTT
CASSVAGTVQNEKLFF
>NA|TRBV11-2|TRBD2|18|TRBJ2-3
TGTGCCAGCAGCTTAAATGGTGTTAGCGGGGGTCGCACAGATACGCAGTATTTT
CASSLNGVSGGRTDTQYF